This is a list of T cell receptor beta chains from one sample in a study of cytomegalovirus exposure and HLA in healthy donors. Produced via immunoSEQ multiplex PCR; TCRdb's table is partial and in-frame only. The table records roughly 150,000 clones, 75% of them present only once. Sequencing used PBMCs. The source of these receptors is a young man in good health and CMV-seropositive. The CDR3 runs from the conserved cysteine through the conserved F or W.

V gene	J gene	CDR3 length	CDR3 protein
TRBV18	TRBJ2-7	14	CASSRGLRNDEQYF
TRBV5-4	TRBJ2-5	19	CASSFGVAGVRSRRETQYF
TRBV29-1	TRBJ1-3	13	CSGRQGGGNTIYF
TRBV18	TRBJ1-3	14	CASSPTRSGNTIYF
TRBV29-1	TRBJ2-1	13	CSVDAPAGEEQFF
TRBV11-3	TRBJ2-1	15	CASSQWGRALGEQFF
TRBV7-9	TRBJ1-4	15	CASSPRTGLNEKLFF
TRBV5-1	TRBJ2-7	15	CASSLGQGPKHEQYF
TRBV28	TRBJ1-2	14	CASSLVVRGDGYTF
TRBV6-6	TRBJ2-1	15	CASSVGTSGISEQFF
TRBV27	TRBJ1-5	15	CASSFGGASNQPQHF
TRBV7-3	TRBJ2-1	14	CASSLAGLNNEQFF
TRBV27	TRBJ2-1	16	CASSPYLAGVRDEQFF
TRBV7-6	TRBJ2-5	14	CASSLSRSQETQYF
TRBV25-1	TRBJ2-2	15	CASSIGGGSTGELFF
TRBV7-2	TRBJ2-3	14	CASSQHKIPDTQYF
TRBV30	TRBJ2-7	11	CAWSSLYEQYF
TRBV28	TRBJ2-1	15	CASSGASGRINEQFF
TRBV11-2	TRBJ2-1	14	CASSVGTGYNEQFF
TRBV10-3	TRBJ1-2	16	CAISESGVEDLGGYTF
TRBV10-2	TRBJ2-5	12	CASSPESETQYF
TRBV5-8	TRBJ2-3	17	CASSLGARPRSTDTQYF
TRBV2	TRBJ1-4	13	CARGTATNEKLFF
TRBV19	TRBJ2-1	14	CASSIQARTVEQFF
TRBV11-1	TRBJ2-7	15	CASSLELAATYEQYF
TRBV29-1	TRBJ1-4	13	CSVTGLANEKLFF
TRBV15	TRBJ2-3	15	CSTSRDPKPGYTQYF
TRBV28	TRBJ1-4	16	CASGTGGGGMNEKLFF
TRBV21-1	TRBJ2-5	13	CASSTRQRETQYF
TRBV4-2	TRBJ1-1	16	CASSQDVGAMNTEAFF
TRBV5-1	TRBJ2-2	15	CASSYSGPPTGELFF
TRBV25-1	TRBJ2-2	17	CASSGRQAYLDTGELFF
TRBV15	TRBJ1-4	16	CATSRDLGQLGEKLFF
TRBV19	TRBJ2-1	17	CASGGTGLAGSYNEQFF
TRBV5-8	TRBJ2-3	14	CASSLETSTDTQYF
TRBV27	TRBJ1-1	11	CASSPQSEAFF
TRBV19	TRBJ2-2	14	CASSIDRMTGELFF
TRBV28	TRBJ2-1	15	CASSPGTGAYNEQFF
TRBV7-3	TRBJ2-7	13	CASAQGNSYEQYF
TRBV6-5	TRBJ2-3	14	CASSYTSGTGTQYF
TRBV7-2	TRBJ2-7	12	CASSLVSHEQYF
TRBV21-1	TRBJ1-5	16	CASSQRSNGGNQPQHF
TRBV28	TRBJ2-7	14	CASSLLDRVYEQYF
TRBV6-5	TRBJ1-4	14	CASRPGQANEKLFF
TRBV7-8	TRBJ2-2	16	CASRIRDRGNTGELFF
TRBV28	TRBJ1-4	12	CASRQGTKKLFF
TRBV7-9	TRBJ1-2	13	CASSRDTYYGYTF
TRBV7-2	TRBJ2-1	19	CASSLGGSLAGRSYNEQFF
TRBV7-9	TRBJ2-7	12	CASSEEAYEQYF
TRBV28	TRBJ2-7	12	CASRLGHDEQYF
TRBV14	TRBJ2-3	15	CASSQYIQSTDTQYF
TRBV28	TRBJ2-7	15	CASSLGPSPSYEQYF
TRBV19	TRBJ2-5	14	CASSKQGVQETQYF
TRBV28	TRBJ1-5	12	CASFVPDQPQHF
TRBV28	TRBJ2-3	13	CASIDRRWDTQYF
TRBV4-1	TRBJ2-7	13	CASSLAEPYEQYF
TRBV6-5	TRBJ2-5	13	CASSFPGKETQYF
TRBV5-5	TRBJ2-7	13	CASSLLVVNEQYF
TRBV28	TRBJ2-7	12	CASSLVAYEQYF
TRBV7-9	TRBJ2-5	14	CASSPTGEQETQYF